A selection of T cell receptor beta chains follows, all from one sample in a study of CD8+ T cells in alopecia areata. Method: immunoSEQ multiplex PCR; TCRdb's copy keeps in-frame clones and lacks some. The sample includes under 200,000 clones, just over 65% of them seen just once. This specimen consisted of CD4+ T cells sorted from blood, obtained at week 4, from a patient treated with tofacitinib. These receptors were collected from a human donor with alopecia areata. Both conserved end residues are part of each CDR3. A D gene is named only where the DNA matches it firmly. Clone size is shown for a subset of rows, as once, few, many or a class of expanded clone.

J gene,V gene,clone size,D gene,CDR3 DNA,CDR3 protein
TRBJ2-7,TRBV30,few,NA,TGTGCCTGGAGTGTGGCGGTTTACGAGCAGTACTTC,CAWSVAVYEQYF
TRBJ1-6,TRBV9,NA,NA,TGTGCCAGCAGCCGCAGGGGCTCAGCCCTAAATAATTCACCCCTCCACTTT,CASSRRGSALNNSPLHF
TRBJ2-3,TRBV19,few,NA,TGTGCCAGTAGTATTACCGGGCCAGATACGCAGTATTTT,CASSITGPDTQYF
TRBJ2-3,TRBV5-1,NA,NA,TGCGCCAGCAGCGCCGAGAGGGCAGATACGCAGTATTTT,CASSAERADTQYF
TRBJ2-5,TRBV29-1,few,NA,TGCAGCGTTGAACTACTGCAAGAGACCCAGTACTTC,CSVELLQETQYF
TRBJ2-7,TRBV7-9,NA,NA,TGTGCCAGCAGATCAGACAGAGGATACTCCTACGAGCAGTACTTC,CASRSDRGYSYEQYF
TRBJ2-2,TRBV7-2,NA,NA,TGTGCCAGCAGCTTAAGTATGACCGGGGAGCTGTTTTTT,CASSLSMTGELFF
TRBJ2-7,TRBV30,NA,NA,TGTGCCTGGAGTATGAACCACCGGATGGGCGAGCAGTACTTC,CAWSMNHRMGEQYF
TRBJ2-4,TRBV4-3,few,TRBD2,TGCGCCAGCAGCCAAGATGTAGCGGGGGGGACCAAAAACATTCAGTACTTC,CASSQDVAGGTKNIQYF
TRBJ2-7,TRBV27,few,NA,TGTGCCAGCAGTTTCTTTGGCAGTCCCTCCTACGAGCAGTACTTC,CASSFFGSPSYEQYF
TRBJ1-6,TRBV7-2,once,NA,TGTGCCAGCAGCTTAGAGGTCCAGCGTAGGGGTAATTCACCCCTCCACTTT,CASSLEVQRRGNSPLHF
TRBJ1-5,TRBV30,NA,NA,TGTGCCTGGAGTGAGGGGGTTAGCAATCAGCCCCAGCATTTT,CAWSEGVSNQPQHF
TRBJ1-6,TRBV7-2,NA,NA,TGTGCCAGCAGCCCGTATGGACAGTATAATTCACCCCTCCACTTT,CASSPYGQYNSPLHF
TRBJ2-5,TRBV4-1,NA,NA,TGCGCCAGCAGCCTTATGGCTAGCTCCAGAGAGACCCAGTACTTC,CASSLMASSRETQYF
TRBJ1-1,TRBV6-5,NA,NA,TGTGCCAGCAGTTACCCCCTCGGCGGCAGGGGTACTGAAGCTTTCTTT,CASSYPLGGRGTEAFF
TRBJ1-1,TRBV6-5,NA,NA,TGTGCCAGCACCCGGGGCACTGAAGCTTTCTTT,CASTRGTEAFF
TRBJ2-3,TRBV6-5,NA,TRBD2,TGTGCCACCTCACTAGCGGCCTCCACAGATACGCAGTATTTT,CATSLAASTDTQYF
TRBJ2-1,TRBV30,NA,TRBD1,TGTGCCTGGAGTCTTCGACAGGGTACTGAGCAGTTCTTC,CAWSLRQGTEQFF
TRBJ2-2,TRBV7-2,once,NA,TGTGCCAGCAGCTTAGCCTCCAAGAACACCGGGGAGCTGTTTTTT,CASSLASKNTGELFF
TRBJ1-1,TRBV5-1,NA,NA,TGCGCCAGCAGCTTACGGACGGGGAACACTGAAGCTTTCTTT,CASSLRTGNTEAFF
TRBJ2-2,TRBV14,few,NA,TGTGCCAGCAGCCAAGAGTGGGGGTCCGGGGAGCTGTTTTTT,CASSQEWGSGELFF
TRBJ2-2,TRBV25-1,NA,NA,TGTGCCAGCAGTGGCAGGGAATCCGGGGAGCTGTTTTTT,CASSGRESGELFF
TRBJ2-5,TRBV20-1,few,TRBD1,TGCAGTGCCCACAGGGGAGAGACCCAGTACTTC,CSAHRGETQYF
TRBJ1-3,TRBV10-3,NA,NA,TGTGCCCTCACCTCTGGAAACACCATATATTTT,CALTSGNTIYF
TRBJ2-7,TRBV30,NA,NA,TGTGCCTGGAGTATGGGGTACGAGCAGTACTTC,CAWSMGYEQYF
TRBJ2-3,TRBV6-5,NA,NA,TGTGCCAGCTCCAAACGGGGCCTCACAGATACGCAGTATTTT,CASSKRGLTDTQYF
TRBJ1-2,TRBV7-8,NA,TRBD1,TGTGCCAGCAGCCGCGGGACAGCTCACTATGGCTACACCTTC,CASSRGTAHYGYTF
TRBJ2-1,TRBV5-1,few,NA,TGCGCCAGCAGCTTGGAGACTCCCTCCTACAATGAGCAGTTCTTC,CASSLETPSYNEQFF
TRBJ2-7,TRBV11-2,NA,NA,TGTGCCAGCAGCTTAGACGTAAGCGGTCCCTACGAGCAGTACTTC,CASSLDVSGPYEQYF
TRBJ2-5,TRBV2,once,NA,TGTGCCAGCAGTGATAGAAATCAAGAGACCCAGTACTTC,CASSDRNQETQYF
TRBJ2-5,TRBV7-2,few,NA,TGTGCCAGCAGCCCAGGGCCCCAAGAGACCCAGTACTTC,CASSPGPQETQYF